These T cell receptor beta chains were read from a single sample in a study of CXCR3-negative and CXCR3-positive naive CD8 T cells. Reanalyzing the 5' RACE reads, TCRdb keeps one entry per CDR3 protein, without DNA. The listing records approximately 66,000 distinct CDR3 sequences. Sequencing was carried out using naive CXCR3- CD8+ T cells from blood. The receptors were gathered from a human donor in good health. Some clones in this sample may be carry-over from other donors' samples. The CDR3 runs from the conserved cysteine through the conserved F or W. The listing skips clone size in some rows; elsewhere it reads once, few, many or a size class.

>TRBV28|medium-sized|TRBJ2-7
CATKGGAAYEQYF
>TRBV5-1|NA|TRBJ1-6
CASSLEGSSPLHF
>TRBV7-3|NA|TRBJ2-3
CASSLMGRADTQYF
>TRBV27|NA|TRBJ1-2
CASRGGTVINSANYGYTF
>TRBV28|NA|TRBJ2-3
CASSSGGPDTQYF
>TRBV28|NA|TRBJ2-5
CASSLGLAGVGETQYF
>TRBV13|NA|TRBJ2-1
CASSWGLNSYNEQFF
>TRBV5-1|NA|TRBJ2-1
CASSWGGNEQFF
>TRBV29-1|NA|TRBJ2-7
CSAGTDLSYEQYF
>TRBV28|NA|TRBJ2-7
CASSFRPPTPYEQYF
>TRBV25-1|NA|TRBJ2-3
CASTPPRTSGRPPYTDTQYF
>TRBV7-2|NA|TRBJ2-7
CASSSFTGPSYEQYF
>TRBV9|NA|TRBJ2-1
CASSMRLAGGGNSYNEQFF
>TRBV12-3/TRBV12-4|NA|TRBJ1-2
CASSHRGGYTF